The sequence of this TCR beta chain was determined in a study of cytomegalovirus exposure and HLA in healthy donors. For this clone: What it binds is unknown.

This PCR relied on a set of 60 Vbeta primers and 13 Jbeta primers. Clones were read by immunoSEQ multiplex PCR, and TCRdb kept only the in-frame ones, dropping some. The table lists approximately 150,000 clones. Study-level results: Segments of the TCR beta V type were, in most cases, productive about 90% or about 30% of the time in an earlier analysis.

Sequencing was carried out using PBMCs. The TCR comes from a woman aged 40 to 49 in good health and CMV-seronegative.

The CDR3 sequence: CASSPGTSVLTDTQYF. CDR3 DNA: TGTGCCAGCAGTCCCGGGACTAGCGTTCTCACAGATACGCAGTATTTT. The chain couples TRBV6-6 to TRBJ2-3; 10 bases agree with TRBD2. Germline V gives CDR1 MNHNY, CDR2 SVGAGI (reference sequence). The V segment lost 5 bases and the J segment 2 bases; nucleotides outside the gene matches: 7. The CDR3 spans 16 residues.